A selection of T cell receptor beta chains follows, all from one sample in a study of shared clonotypes between healthy human individuals. Only in-frame clones appear in the TCRdb table, and some are missing; sequencing was by immunoSEQ multiplex PCR. The table shows fewer than 600,000 clones, with about 76% occurring only once. Specimen: PBMCs. The origin of the receptors is a middle-aged woman in good health. Some clones in this sample may be carry-over from other donors' samples. The CDR3 runs from the conserved cysteine through the conserved F or W. A D gene is named only where the DNA matches it firmly. Not all rows give a size; the values are once, few, many and, for expanded clones, a class.

d_call: .; j_call: TRBJ2-1; v_call: TRBV4-2; cdr3_length: 18; clone_size: once; cdr3_nt: TGTGCCAGCAGCCAAGATTCGCGGTCCGCCGTCGGCAAGAATGAGCAGTTCTTC; cdr3_aa: CASSQDSRSAVGKNEQFF
d_call: .; j_call: TRBJ2-3; v_call: TRBV7-3; cdr3_length: 14; clone_size: once; cdr3_nt: TGTGCCAGCAGCTTCTCCCCTAGCACAGATACGCAGTATTTT; cdr3_aa: CASSFSPSTDTQYF
d_call: .; j_call: TRBJ1-1; v_call: TRBV6-7; cdr3_length: 14; clone_size: once; cdr3_nt: TGTGCCAGCAGTTTGCCGGGCATGAACACTGAAGCTTTCTTT; cdr3_aa: CASSLPGMNTEAFF
d_call: .; j_call: TRBJ2-7; v_call: TRBV5-5; cdr3_length: 14; clone_size: .; cdr3_nt: TGTGCCAGCAGCCTGGCGGACACCGCCTACGAGCAGTACTTC; cdr3_aa: CASSLADTAYEQYF
d_call: .; j_call: TRBJ2-5; v_call: TRBV7-7; cdr3_length: 15; clone_size: .; cdr3_nt: TGTGCCAGCAGCCCCGGGCGGCAGGGACAAGAGACCCAGTACTTC; cdr3_aa: CASSPGRQGQETQYF
d_call: TRBD2; j_call: TRBJ2-1; v_call: TRBV9; cdr3_length: 16; clone_size: .; cdr3_nt: TGTGCCAGCAGCGTAGTCGGGACTATTTCCTACAATGAGCAGTTCTTC; cdr3_aa: CASSVVGTISYNEQFF
d_call: .; j_call: TRBJ2-6; v_call: TRBV7-2; cdr3_length: 15; clone_size: .; cdr3_nt: TGTGCCAGCAGCCCTTCTCTGGCTGGGGCCAACGTCCTGACTTTC; cdr3_aa: CASSPSLAGANVLTF
d_call: TRBD1; j_call: TRBJ2-7; v_call: TRBV5-1; cdr3_length: 16; clone_size: .; cdr3_nt: TGCGCCAGCAGCTCTGGGTCCGGGACAGCGGCCTACGAGCAGTACTTC; cdr3_aa: CASSSGSGTAAYEQYF
d_call: .; j_call: TRBJ1-4; v_call: TRBV9; cdr3_length: 16; clone_size: .; cdr3_nt: TGTGCCAGCAGCCCAGGGGCGGGGAGGATAGGAGAAAAACTGTTTTTT; cdr3_aa: CASSPGAGRIGEKLFF
d_call: .; j_call: TRBJ2-5; v_call: TRBV5-1; cdr3_length: 16; clone_size: .; cdr3_nt: TGCGCCAGCAGCTTGGCCCCGGGACAACTACAAGAGACCCAGTACTTC; cdr3_aa: CASSLAPGQLQETQYF
d_call: .; j_call: TRBJ2-7; v_call: TRBV7-6; cdr3_length: 12; clone_size: once; cdr3_nt: TGTGCCAGCAGCCCTAGTGGCTACGAGCAGTACTTC; cdr3_aa: CASSPSGYEQYF
d_call: .; j_call: TRBJ2-1; v_call: TRBV5-1; cdr3_length: 16; clone_size: .; cdr3_nt: TGCGCCAGCAGCCCAGATGAATCCAGCTCCTACAATGAGCAGTTCTTC; cdr3_aa: CASSPDESSSYNEQFF
d_call: TRBD1; j_call: TRBJ2-7; v_call: TRBV4-3; cdr3_length: 14; clone_size: .; cdr3_nt: TGCGCCAGCAGCCTGGACAGGGGAAGCTACGAGCAGTACTTC; cdr3_aa: CASSLDRGSYEQYF
d_call: .; j_call: TRBJ2-5; v_call: TRBV4-1; cdr3_length: 13; clone_size: .; cdr3_nt: TGCGCCAGCGGTGACACGGCTCGGGAGACCCAGTACTTC; cdr3_aa: CASGDTARETQYF
d_call: .; j_call: TRBJ2-7; v_call: TRBV4-2; cdr3_length: 15; clone_size: few; cdr3_nt: TGTGCCAGCAGCCAAGAGCAAAGGCCGGCCTACGAGCAGTACTTC; cdr3_aa: CASSQEQRPAYEQYF
d_call: .; j_call: TRBJ1-5; v_call: TRBV28; cdr3_length: 11; clone_size: .; cdr3_nt: TGTCCCCCCTCTAGCAATCAGCCCCAGCATTTT; cdr3_aa: CPPSSNQPQHF
d_call: .; j_call: TRBJ1-1; v_call: TRBV2; cdr3_length: 13; clone_size: .; cdr3_nt: TGTGCCAGCAGTGAAGAGACTTCAACTGAAGCTTTCTTT; cdr3_aa: CASSEETSTEAFF
d_call: TRBD1; j_call: TRBJ1-1; v_call: TRBV6-1; cdr3_length: 14; clone_size: .; cdr3_nt: TGTGCCAGCAGGGGCCCGGGACAGGGGGCAGGAGCTTTCTTT; cdr3_aa: CASRGPGQGAGAFF
d_call: .; j_call: TRBJ2-2; v_call: TRBV19; cdr3_length: 14; clone_size: .; cdr3_nt: TGTGCCAGTAATGGTGGTCCCTACACCGGGGAGCTGTTTTTT; cdr3_aa: CASNGGPYTGELFF
d_call: TRBD1; j_call: TRBJ2-7; v_call: TRBV10-3; cdr3_length: 12; clone_size: once; cdr3_nt: TGTGCCACGCGACAGGGTTCCTACGAGCAGTACTTC; cdr3_aa: CATRQGSYEQYF
d_call: .; j_call: TRBJ2-7; v_call: TRBV7-4; cdr3_length: 13; clone_size: .; cdr3_nt: TGTGCCAGCAGCTTAGGTGATGGCTACGAGCAGTACTTC; cdr3_aa: CASSLGDGYEQYF
d_call: .; j_call: TRBJ2-7; v_call: TRBV7-2; cdr3_length: 18; clone_size: .; cdr3_nt: TGTGCCAGCAGCTTAGGGTTGACGCGGGCAGGAGCCACCTACGAGCAGTACTTC; cdr3_aa: CASSLGLTRAGATYEQYF
d_call: TRBD1; j_call: TRBJ1-4; v_call: TRBV7-9; cdr3_length: 15; clone_size: .; cdr3_nt: TGTGCCAGCACCGGGACAGGGTTCGGGGTAGAAAAACTGTTTTTT; cdr3_aa: CASTGTGFGVEKLFF
d_call: .; j_call: TRBJ2-5; v_call: TRBV14; cdr3_length: 14; clone_size: .; cdr3_nt: TGTGCCAGCAGCCATCTGACTTATCAAGAGACCCAGTACTTC; cdr3_aa: CASSHLTYQETQYF
d_call: .; j_call: TRBJ1-3; v_call: TRBV29-1; cdr3_length: 14; clone_size: .; cdr3_nt: TGCAGCGTTGACCGTACGGGCTCTGGAAACACCATATATTTT; cdr3_aa: CSVDRTGSGNTIYF
d_call: .; j_call: TRBJ2-1; v_call: TRBV9; cdr3_length: 15; clone_size: few; cdr3_nt: TGTGCCAGCAGCGTATCGCAGGATCCCTACAATGAGCAGTTCTTC; cdr3_aa: CASSVSQDPYNEQFF
d_call: .; j_call: TRBJ1-3; v_call: TRBV4-1; cdr3_length: 13; clone_size: .; cdr3_nt: TGCGCCAGCAGCCAAGGTTATGGGGACACCATATATTTT; cdr3_aa: CASSQGYGDTIYF
d_call: .; j_call: TRBJ1-1; v_call: TRBV19; cdr3_length: 11; clone_size: .; cdr3_nt: TGTGCCAGTAAACAAAACACTGAAGCTTTCTTT; cdr3_aa: CASKQNTEAFF
d_call: .; j_call: TRBJ1-1; v_call: TRBV7-9; cdr3_length: 13; clone_size: once; cdr3_nt: TGTGCCAGCAGCCGCCACGGAAACACTGAAGCTTTCTTT; cdr3_aa: CASSRHGNTEAFF
d_call: .; j_call: TRBJ1-1; v_call: TRBV30; cdr3_length: 15; clone_size: .; cdr3_nt: TGTGCCTGGAGTTTACCGGGACACCTAAGGGCTGAAGCTTTCTTT; cdr3_aa: CAWSLPGHLRAEAFF
d_call: TRBD2; j_call: TRBJ2-7; v_call: TRBV10-2; cdr3_length: 14; clone_size: .; cdr3_nt: TGCGCCAGCAGCCGAACTAGCGGGAGTTACGAGCAGTACTTC; cdr3_aa: CASSRTSGSYEQYF
d_call: .; j_call: TRBJ2-5; v_call: TRBV5-4; cdr3_length: 13; clone_size: .; cdr3_nt: TGTGCCAGCAGCTTGAGGGCCCAAGAGACCCAGTACTTC; cdr3_aa: CASSLRAQETQYF
d_call: .; j_call: TRBJ1-3; v_call: TRBV21-1; cdr3_length: 15; clone_size: .; cdr3_nt: TGTGCCAGCAGCATAGGGTCCGGCTCTGGAAACACCATATATTTT; cdr3_aa: CASSIGSGSGNTIYF
d_call: TRBD2; j_call: TRBJ2-1; v_call: TRBV6-4; cdr3_length: 11; clone_size: .; cdr3_nt: TGTGCCAGCAGGGGGAGCGGGAGTACGTTCTTC; cdr3_aa: CASRGSGSTFF
d_call: .; j_call: TRBJ1-2; v_call: TRBV29-1; cdr3_length: 13; clone_size: few; cdr3_nt: TGCAGCGTTGAGGCAGGGGCTAACTATGGCTACACCTTC; cdr3_aa: CSVEAGANYGYTF
d_call: .; j_call: TRBJ2-7; v_call: TRBV7-3; cdr3_length: 14; clone_size: .; cdr3_nt: TGTGCCAGCAGCTTAACGGGGGGTCCCGGCGAGCAGTACTTC; cdr3_aa: CASSLTGGPGEQYF
d_call: TRBD2; j_call: TRBJ2-5; v_call: TRBV5-1; cdr3_length: 16; clone_size: .; cdr3_nt: TGCGCCAGCAGCTTGGAGTGGCGGGAGATCCAAGAGACCCAGTACTTC; cdr3_aa: CASSLEWREIQETQYF
d_call: TRBD2; j_call: TRBJ2-2; v_call: TRBV7-3; cdr3_length: 16; clone_size: once; cdr3_nt: TGTGCCAGCAGCTCGGGACTACCTGGGAACACCGGGGAGCTGTTTTTT; cdr3_aa: CASSSGLPGNTGELFF
d_call: .; j_call: TRBJ1-1; v_call: TRBV15; cdr3_length: 15; clone_size: few; cdr3_nt: TGTGCCACCAGCAGAGATCTGGTTCAGAACACTGAAGCTTTCTTT; cdr3_aa: CATSRDLVQNTEAFF
d_call: .; j_call: TRBJ2-7; v_call: TRBV5-5; cdr3_length: 15; clone_size: few; cdr3_nt: TGTGCCAGCAGCCTCGGGACGGCAGCCTCCTACGAGCAGTACTTC; cdr3_aa: CASSLGTAASYEQYF
d_call: .; j_call: TRBJ2-7; v_call: TRBV7-2; cdr3_length: 15; clone_size: .; cdr3_nt: TGTGCCAGCAGCTTACTCGCGGGGACCCCCTACGAGCAGTACTTC; cdr3_aa: CASSLLAGTPYEQYF
d_call: TRBD1; j_call: TRBJ1-5; v_call: TRBV15; cdr3_length: 18; clone_size: .; cdr3_nt: TGTGCCACCATCGTGACTAGTGGACAGGGGATTAGCAATCAGCCCCAGCATTTT; cdr3_aa: CATIVTSGQGISNQPQHF
d_call: TRBD2; j_call: TRBJ2-5; v_call: TRBV5-1; cdr3_length: 16; clone_size: .; cdr3_nt: TGCGCCAGCAGCTACGGCCCTAGCGGGAGTGGCGAGACCCAGTACTTC; cdr3_aa: CASSYGPSGSGETQYF
d_call: .; j_call: TRBJ2-1; v_call: TRBV4-1; cdr3_length: 15; clone_size: .; cdr3_nt: TGCGCCAGCAGCCAAGGTCCGGGAGTGCCCGACGAGCAGTTCTTC; cdr3_aa: CASSQGPGVPDEQFF
d_call: TRBD2; j_call: TRBJ2-5; v_call: TRBV28; cdr3_length: 15; clone_size: many; cdr3_nt: TGTGCCAGCAGTCGTAGCGGGAGGGCCGTTGAGACCCAGTACTTC; cdr3_aa: CASSRSGRAVETQYF
d_call: TRBD1; j_call: TRBJ1-1; v_call: TRBV5-6; cdr3_length: 16; clone_size: .; cdr3_nt: TGTGCCAGCAGCTCGCCGGGACAGGGCGCCCTCGGTGAAGCTTTCTTT; cdr3_aa: CASSSPGQGALGEAFF
d_call: TRBD2; j_call: TRBJ2-7; v_call: TRBV4-2; cdr3_length: 19; clone_size: .; cdr3_nt: TGTGCCAGCAGCCAAGATGAAGGACTAGCGGGAGGGAAATCCTACGAGCAGTACTTC; cdr3_aa: CASSQDEGLAGGKSYEQYF
d_call: TRBD2; j_call: TRBJ2-2; v_call: TRBV7-2; cdr3_length: 17; clone_size: once; cdr3_nt: TGTGCCAGCAGCCCTGCCAGCGGGAGGGCGAACACCGGGGAGCTGTTTTTT; cdr3_aa: CASSPASGRANTGELFF
d_call: .; j_call: TRBJ2-7; v_call: TRBV27; cdr3_length: 15; clone_size: .; cdr3_nt: TGTGCCAGCAGCCCCCGGGGTGCCCCTACCTACGAGCAGTACTTC; cdr3_aa: CASSPRGAPTYEQYF
d_call: .; j_call: TRBJ2-5; v_call: TRBV2; cdr3_length: 17; clone_size: .; cdr3_nt: TGTGCCAGCTCCCGAGGGGGGGGAAGCCAGTACCAAGAGACCCAGTACTTC; cdr3_aa: CASSRGGGSQYQETQYF
d_call: .; j_call: TRBJ1-5; v_call: TRBV10-1; cdr3_length: 14; clone_size: .; cdr3_nt: TGCGCCAGCATGACACAGCGGGGCAATCAGCCCCAGCATTTT; cdr3_aa: CASMTQRGNQPQHF
d_call: .; j_call: TRBJ1-4; v_call: TRBV5-4; cdr3_length: 16; clone_size: few; cdr3_nt: TGTGCCAGCAGCTTGTCTGTCTCCGCAACTAATGAAAAACTGTTTTTT; cdr3_aa: CASSLSVSATNEKLFF
d_call: TRBD2; j_call: TRBJ2-3; v_call: TRBV6-1; cdr3_length: 15; clone_size: few; cdr3_nt: TGTGCCAGCAGTGGACTACTGGGGGGGGCAGATACGCAGTATTTT; cdr3_aa: CASSGLLGGADTQYF